These 6 T cell receptor beta chains came from one sample sequenced in a study of vaccination and CD4 T cells after COVID-19. Sequencing of the DNA from cultured CD4+ T cells was carried out with the Oncomine TCR Beta short-read assay. Each CDR3 protein is one row after TCRdb ran MiXCR on the PCR reads. The sample holds 5,000 to 6,000 distinct CDR3 sequences, approximately 29% seen once. For these receptors, no antigen is known. Treatment indicated: approximately 9-day PBMC culture with coronavirus spike peptide pools or control peptides (ViraFEST assay). The starting material was CD4+ T cells from blood, cultured in vitro, obtained after SARS-CoV-2 vaccination. The source is a human donor who had recovered from COVID-19.

This clonotype was observed a handful of times. The rearrangement joins TRBV11-3 to TRBJ1-2; 9 bases fit TRBD1. The V gene end was trimmed by 5 bases and the J gene end by 2 bases; junction bases not matched to a gene: 6. The CDR3 is 15 amino acids. Germline assignment: CDR1 SGHNT and CDR2 YENEEA. The CDR3 protein is CASSPGGTGNYGYTF. The CDR3 bases are TGTGCCAGCAGCCCGGGGGGGACAGGGAACTATGGCTACACCTTC. Full variable domain (rest looked up from reference TRBV11-3 and TRBJ1-2): EAGVVQSPRYKIIEKKQPVAFWCNPISGHNTLYWYLQNLGQGPELLIRYENEEAVDDSQLPKDRFSAERLKGVDSTLKIQPAELGDSAVYLCASSPGGTGNYGYTFGSGTRLTVV.

Judged by abundance, this clonotype is medium-sized (0.01 to 0.1%). The CDR3 DNA sequence: TGTGCCAGCAGTGAAGGACAGGGGGCTTCACCCCTCCACTTT. Protein product: CASSEGQGASPLHF. V gene TRBV6-1 combines with J gene TRBJ1-6; TRBD1 matches 10 bases. The CDR3 contains 14 residues. J lost 9 bases, V lost 1 base, and 0 bases had no gene match. CDR1 is MNHNS, CDR2 SASEGT, per germline.

By share, this clonotype counts as medium-sized (0.01 to 0.1%). The chain joins TRBV20-1 to TRBJ1-2; TRBD1 might be the D (5 bases). Trimming left V 0 bases short and J 8 bases short, with 16 bases between. Germline V gene data show CDR1 as DFQATT and CDR2 as SNEGSKA (reference sequence). The CDR3 is 14 amino acids. The CDR3 is CSARDPSGPGGYTF. CDR3 coding DNA: TGCAGTGCTAGAGATCCTTCGGGGCCGGGGGGCTACACCTTC.

The chain is built from TRBV9 and TRBJ1-5, with D unclear. Trimming removed 2 bases from V and 4 bases from J, with 7 bases in between. The CDR3 has 13 amino acids. CDR1 and CDR2 from the germline V gene are SGDLS and YYNGEE. The CDR3 region is CASSVDLNQPQHF. The CDR3 nucleotides are TGTGCCAGCAGCGTGGATCTAAATCAGCCCCAGCATTTT.

This clonotype has more than one count but fewer than ten. V is TRBV20-1 and J is TRBJ2-7; TRBD1 matches 11 bases. There are 14 residues in the CDR3. Germline V gene data show CDR1 as DFQATT and CDR2 as SNEGSKA (reference sequence). The V and J ends lost 3 bases and 2 bases, in that order; junction bases with no gene match: 3. DNA of the CDR3: TGCAGTGCTAGGGAGGGACAGGGGGCCTACGAGCAGTACTTC. Translation gives CSAREGQGAYEQYF.

This chain uses TRBV7-3 with TRBJ1-6, with a possible D match to TRBD1 (6 bases). V dropped 4 bases and J dropped 0 bases, with 10 bases sitting between them. The CDR3 is 16 amino acids. Germline-derived CDR1 and CDR2 are SGHTA and FQGTGA. The DNA for the CDR3 is TGTGCCAGCAGCTACAGGGAACGCTCCTATAATTCACCCCTCCACTTT. Its translation: CASSYRERSYNSPLHF.